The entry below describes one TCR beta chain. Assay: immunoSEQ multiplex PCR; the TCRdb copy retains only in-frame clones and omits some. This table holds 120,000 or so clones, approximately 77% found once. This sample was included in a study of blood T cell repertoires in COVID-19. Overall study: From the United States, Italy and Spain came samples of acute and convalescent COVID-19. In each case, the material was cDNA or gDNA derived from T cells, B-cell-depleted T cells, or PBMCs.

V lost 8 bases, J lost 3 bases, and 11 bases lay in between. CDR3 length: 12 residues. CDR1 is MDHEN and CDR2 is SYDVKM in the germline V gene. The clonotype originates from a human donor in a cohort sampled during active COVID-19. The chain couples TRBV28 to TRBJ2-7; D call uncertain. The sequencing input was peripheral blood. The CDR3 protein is CASSFEVYEQYF. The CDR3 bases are TGTGCCAGCTCCTTCGAGGTCTACGAGCAGTACTTC.